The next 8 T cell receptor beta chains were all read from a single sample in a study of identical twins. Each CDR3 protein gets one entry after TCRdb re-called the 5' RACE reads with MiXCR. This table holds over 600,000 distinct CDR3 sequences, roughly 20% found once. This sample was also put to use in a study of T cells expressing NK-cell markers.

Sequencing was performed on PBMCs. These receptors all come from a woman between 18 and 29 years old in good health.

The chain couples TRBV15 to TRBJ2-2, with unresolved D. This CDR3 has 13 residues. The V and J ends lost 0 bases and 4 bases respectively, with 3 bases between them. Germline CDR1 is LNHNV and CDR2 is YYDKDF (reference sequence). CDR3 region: CATSREFTGELFF. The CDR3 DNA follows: TGTGCCACCAGCAGAGAGTTCACCGGGGAGCTGTTTTTT.

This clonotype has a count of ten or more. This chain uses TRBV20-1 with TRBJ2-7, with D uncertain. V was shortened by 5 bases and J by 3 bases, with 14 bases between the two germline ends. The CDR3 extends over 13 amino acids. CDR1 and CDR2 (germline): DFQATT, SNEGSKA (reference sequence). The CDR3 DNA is TGCAGTGCTCTCCTAAGGGAAAGCTACGAGCAGTACTTC. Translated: CSALLRESYEQYF.

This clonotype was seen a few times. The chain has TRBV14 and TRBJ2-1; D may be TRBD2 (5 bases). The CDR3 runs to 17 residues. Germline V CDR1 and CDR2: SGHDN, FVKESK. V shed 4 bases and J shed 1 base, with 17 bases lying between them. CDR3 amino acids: CASSPTSGATSYNEQFF. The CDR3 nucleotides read TGTGCCAGCAGCCCAACGAGCGGAGCGACGTCCTACAATGAGCAGTTCTTC.

CDR3 protein: CSAEVPGGSRETQYF. DNA for the CDR3: TGCAGTGCCGAAGTCCCGGGGGGAAGCAGGGAGACCCAGTACTTC. The rearrangement joins TRBV20-1 to TRBJ2-5; 7 bases are a match to TRBD2. The ends lost 6 bases at V and 5 bases at J; junction bases unmatched: 15. Per germline, CDR1 DFQATT and CDR2 SNEGSKA (reference sequence). This CDR3 is built from 15 residues.

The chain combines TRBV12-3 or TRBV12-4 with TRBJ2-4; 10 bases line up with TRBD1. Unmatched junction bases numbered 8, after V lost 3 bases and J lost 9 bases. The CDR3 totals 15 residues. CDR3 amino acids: CASSFWTGGRVIQYF. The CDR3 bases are TGTGCCAGCAGTTTCTGGACAGGGGGAAGGGTCATTCAGTACTTC.

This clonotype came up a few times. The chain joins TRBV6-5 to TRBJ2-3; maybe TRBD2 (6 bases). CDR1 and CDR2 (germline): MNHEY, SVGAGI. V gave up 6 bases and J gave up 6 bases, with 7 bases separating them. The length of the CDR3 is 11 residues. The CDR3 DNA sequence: TGTGCCAGCAGGGAGGGGGATACGCAGTATTTT. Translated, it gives CASREGDTQYF.

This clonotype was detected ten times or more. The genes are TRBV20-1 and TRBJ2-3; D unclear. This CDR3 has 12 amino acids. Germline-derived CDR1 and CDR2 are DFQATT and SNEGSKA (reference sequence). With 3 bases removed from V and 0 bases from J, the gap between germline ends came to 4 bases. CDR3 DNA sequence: TGCAGTGCTAGCGGGAGCACAGATACGCAGTATTTT. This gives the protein CSASGSTDTQYF.

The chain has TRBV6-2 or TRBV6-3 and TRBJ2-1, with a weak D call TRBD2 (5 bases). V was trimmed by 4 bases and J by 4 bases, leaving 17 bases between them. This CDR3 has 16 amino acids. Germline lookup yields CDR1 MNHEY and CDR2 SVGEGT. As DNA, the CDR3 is TGTGCCAGCAGTTCCCCTACCGGGAAATATTACAATGAGCAGTTCTTC. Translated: CASSSPTGKYYNEQFF.